This entry concerns a single T cell receptor beta chain. Antigen specificity is unknown. The data stem from a study of blood T cells in healthy people across ages. On the study more broadly: Every two T cells gave about one barcoded beta molecule via template switching.

Together with a sample-barcoded 5' primer, a J-beta primer mix was included in a second PCR lasting about 6 to 12 cycles. Each CDR3 protein gets one entry after TCRdb re-called the 5' RACE reads with MiXCR. The data hold around 1.5 million distinct CDR3 sequences, with about 31% observed a single time. Study-wide points: Both naive CD4+ cell counts and diversity were greater in long-lived donors than in aged donors. Researchers report that TCR beta diversity correlated strongly with naive T cell percentage.

The CDR3 loop spans 13 amino acids. Germline CDR1 MGHRA, CDR2 YSYEKL. Trimming stripped 3 bases from V and 7 bases from J, with 12 bases between. The chain combines TRBV4-1 with TRBJ1-2; the D gene is possibly TRBD1 (6 bases). Material for sequencing was blood. The clonotype originates from a young woman in good health. The chain's CDR3 is CASSHPGDLGYTF. The CDR3 DNA follows: TGCGCCAGCAGCCACCCAGGGGATCTTGGCTACACCTTC.